This record covers a single T cell receptor beta chain. Its antigen is as yet unknown. This sample is drawn from a study of shared clonotypes between healthy human individuals. Whole-study results and caveats: Few donors limited the genetic and exposure-history diversity represented. Estimated richness values were generally larger in naive subsets than in memory subsets. Sharing across a handful of donors was seen in about 5% of naive CD4 clonotypes.

Study processing details: Junction-only immunoSEQ sequences carried no quality scores, so filtering differed. Sequencing was performed with immunoSEQ multiplex PCR; in TCRdb, only in-frame clones are kept and a portion is missing. V and J calls and clone size are those listed in that table; D and trimming were worked out from the DNA. The sample has roughly 1 million clones, roughly 70% seen once. With V trimmed by 4 bases and J by 0 bases, 12 bases remained unmatched. Germline-derived CDR1 and CDR2 are SGHRS and YFSETQ. This CDR3 spans 17 amino acids. The source material was memory CD4+ T cells sorted from blood. Stated subset: CD45RA-negative fraction. This clonotype was sampled from a young man in good health. The rearrangement links TRBV5-1 to TRBJ1-1; the match to TRBD1 covers 7 bases. The CDR3 sequence is CASSRIRDSQLNTEAFF. DNA for the CDR3: TGCGCCAGCAGCAGGATTCGGGACAGCCAATTGAACACTGAAGCTTTCTTT.